This entry concerns a single TCR beta chain. This clonotype was detected a few times. This clone's antigen is unknown. One base away there is no much larger clone; base qualities are not given. TCR cDNA was made using 5'RACE template switching, a step that added a universal primer site and unique molecular identifiers. Priming of cDNA synthesis was performed from both the TCR alpha and TCR beta constant segments. Library amplification used two PCR steps, and the second PCR step added sample barcodes and sequencing adapters. Sequencing of libraries was performed on Illumina HiSeq 2500 (2x100 bp) or NovaSeq (2x150 bp). From the authors' description of their analysis: Demultiplexing of reads and collapsing into UMI consensus sequences were performed with MIGEC, and V(D)J alignment was carried out with MiXCR. Vaccine-responding clonotypes were identified with edgeR using replicate PBMC samples, with FDR below 0.01 and a log2 fold change above 5 up to day 15 being required. CD4 or CD8 identity was assigned to each bulk clonotype according to whether the clonotype was present at higher abundance in the sequenced CD4 repertoire or the sequenced CD8 repertoire. TCRdb trimmed the raw reads at Q25, called clones with MiXCR and kept productive beta chains. Identical CDR3 protein sequences are pooled into one entry, listed with their most common genes and DNA. These V and J calls derive from TCRdb rather than the authors' analysis. For this sample the table gives hundreds of thousands of distinct CDR3 sequences, of which around 12% were detected only once. The ten top clones hold about 15% of the sample.

The sample comes from a study of T cells after yellow fever vaccination (dated by TCRdb to between 2018 and 2021). Context from the whole study: Libraries from fractions with low cell numbers were prepared with the SMART-Seq v4 Ultra Low Input RNA kit. To track T-cell clones before and after primary and booster YFV17D yellow fever vaccination, bulk TCR alpha and beta repertoires were sequenced longitudinally. Two healthy male donors, one aged 18 to 29 and one aged 30 to 39 years, were included in the cohort. Bulk PBMC replicates and cell subsets were isolated from blood drawn at multiple timepoints before and after both primary and secondary immunization. What the work shows at the level of the full study, not this receptor alone: Because only two donors were included in the study, the extent to which the findings can be generalized is limited. Most clones expanded after primary vaccination (around 96% of CD4 and around nine tenths of CD8) were re-detected after the booster, suggesting that broad memory maintenance occurred. Because abundant contaminating clonotypes from the bulk population could be contained in FACS-sorted repertoires, computational filtering was required. Compared with the primary T-cell response, the secondary T-cell response was weaker but faster, peaking on day 5 rather than day 15. A small share of clonotypes was detected in both CD4 and CD8 compartments, with the overlap likely arising from convergent recombination.

The CDR3 runs 14 residues from the cysteine to the phenylalanine. Solely the CDR3 DNA is kept, with 42 bases framed from the first base. V and J lose 3 bases and 6 bases, and a span of 15 bases separates them. What this sample's treatment or condition label stands for: live attenuated yellow fever vaccine strain. At every blood-draw timepoint, two biological replicates of bulk PBMCs were collected. A standard Ficoll-Paque protocol was used to isolate PBMCs from peripheral blood. RNA was extracted with TriZol from bulk PBMCs, CD4 and CD8 fractions, and dextramer-positive and dextramer-negative fractions.

The receptor's source is a man aged 30 to 45 who received the YFV17D yellow fever vaccine. The sample in question was PBMCs, obtained on the day of the yellow fever booster vaccination. The sequence joins TRBV12-3 or TRBV12-4 to TRBJ2-7, with TRBD1 perhaps the D gene, on 5 matching bases. The sequenced DNA is TGTGCCAGCAGTTTCAGCCAGGGCCCCCGCGAGCAGTACTTC. Its protein product is CASSFSQGPREQYF.